The next 24 T cell receptor beta chains were all read from a single sample in a study of cytomegalovirus exposure and HLA in healthy donors. Amplification used 60 Vbeta primers and 13 Jbeta primers. Sequencing was performed with immunoSEQ multiplex PCR; in TCRdb, only in-frame clones are kept and a portion is missing. The sample records 100,000 to 150,000 clones, about 15% being singletons. The sample was PBMCs. The receptors stem from a female donor in good health and CMV-seropositive.

The chain recombines TRBV5-1 with TRBJ2-1, with TRBD2 matching 9 bases. Germline trimming cut 1 base from V and 7 bases from J; bases unmatched to any gene: 3. This CDR3 is built from 14 residues. The germline CDR1 and CDR2 sequences are SGHRS and YFSETQ. The CDR3 sequence: CASSLRLAGNEQFF. The CDR3 DNA sequence: TGCGCCAGCAGCTTGAGGCTAGCGGGAAATGAGCAGTTCTTC.

In its sample, this clone was seen a few times. Other DNA variants within this sample encode the same CDR3. The rearrangement links TRBV7-9 to TRBJ1-2; the D gene is possibly TRBD1 (6 bases). Germline V lookup: CDR1 SEHNR, CDR2 FQNEAQ (reference sequence). Trimming removed 1 base at V and 8 bases at J, with 8 bases between. CDR3 size: 12 residues. The CDR3 loop is CASSLEQGGYTF. CDR3 sequence (DNA): TGTGCCAGCAGCTTAGAACAGGGAGGCTACACCTTC.

This clone was detected only a few times. This chain links TRBV28 with TRBJ2-5, with D possibly being TRBD2 (6 bases). Germline values: CDR1 MDHEN, CDR2 SYDVKM. This CDR3 is built from 10 residues. Trimming left V 8 bases short and J 5 bases short, with 6 bases between. The DNA for the CDR3 is TGTGCCAGCGGAGGGGAGACCCAGTACTTC. It yields the protein CASGGETQYF.

The genes are TRBV4-3 and TRBJ1-2; the D gene is possibly TRBD1 (6 bases). CDR1 is LGHNA and CDR2 is YSLEER in the germline V gene. Trimming pared 1 base from V and 4 bases from J, leaving 13 bases between. The CDR3 consists of 15 residues. CDR3 protein: CASSQGNGQFYGYTF. CDR3 DNA sequence: TGCGCCAGCAGCCAAGGAAACGGACAGTTCTATGGCTACACCTTC.

This clone was detected once. The chain is built from TRBV10-3 and TRBJ1-4; maybe TRBD1 (6 bases). V was clipped by 8 bases and J by 4 bases, with 14 bases between them. The CDR3 totals 14 residues. CDR1 and CDR2 (germline): ENHRY, SYGVKD. CDR3 in DNA: TGTGCCATCGGGGAGACAGGCATTAATGAAAAACTGTTTTTT. This encodes CAIGETGINEKLFF.

The chain has TRBV7-2 and TRBJ2-7, with no clear D. Germline V gene sequence: CDR1 SGHTA, CDR2 FQGNSA. V was pared by 1 base and J by 0 bases, with 10 bases between. This CDR3 comprises 15 residues. The CDR3 sequence is CASSLVHSSSYEQYF. The CDR3 DNA reads TGTGCCAGCAGCTTAGTGCACTCAAGCTCCTACGAGCAGTACTTC.

This clone was seen a handful of times. The rearrangement joins TRBV29-1 to TRBJ2-7, with no clear D. V lost 3 bases to trimming and J lost 3 bases, with 9 bases between them. Germline V gives CDR1 SQVTM, CDR2 ANQGSEA. This CDR3 is built from 12 residues. CDR3 bases: TGCAGCGTTGATACTGGAGACTACGAGCAGTACTTC. It specifies CSVDTGDYEQYF.

The J gene is TRBJ2-5, the V gene TRBV7-8, with 8 bases identical to TRBD1. V trimming: 2 bases; J trimming: 0 bases; junction bases outside the gene matches: 5. Germline-derived CDR1 and CDR2 are SGHVS and FQNEAQ. The CDR3 totals 16 residues. CDR3 bases: TGTGCCAGCAGCTTATTCAGGGGGCATTACCAAGAGACCCAGTACTTC. Amino acids: CASSLFRGHYQETQYF.

This chain connects TRBV19 to TRBJ1-5, with 8 bases fitting TRBD1. Germline CDR1 is LNHDA and CDR2 is SQIVND (reference sequence). The V and J ends lost 5 bases and 1 base, in that order; junction bases with no gene match: 4. This CDR3 is built from 15 residues. In DNA, the CDR3 is TGTGCCAGTAGTTTACAGGGGGTGAGCAATCAGCCCCAGCATTTT. It encodes CASSLQGVSNQPQHF.

The gene calls are TRBV11-2 and TRBJ1-5; no reliable D call. CDR1 and CDR2 from the germline V gene are SGHAT and FQNNGV. Trimming removed 5 bases from V and 4 bases from J, with 6 bases in between. This CDR3 spans 12 amino acids. CDR3 loop: CASSHENQPQHF. CDR3 DNA sequence: TGTGCCAGCAGCCACGAGAATCAGCCCCAGCATTTT.

There are a few counts of this clone. This rearrangement joins TRBV14 to TRBJ1-1; D perhaps matches TRBD1 (5 bases). The CDR3 extends over 15 amino acids. With 4 bases removed from V and 3 bases from J, the gap between germline ends came to 15 bases. Per germline, CDR1 SGHDN and CDR2 FVKESK. The CDR3 DNA follows: TGTGCCAGCAGCCGGTTGGGGGGATGGTACACTGAAGCTTTCTTT. Encoded protein: CASSRLGGWYTEAFF.

This clone was observed a handful of times. The CDR3 DNA reads as TGTGCCAGCAGCGCCAGACAGGGTTTAAGGGGCTACACCTTC. Translating it yields CASSARQGLRGYTF. The V gene is TRBV7-2, the J gene TRBJ1-2; 7 bases agree with TRBD1. Trimming at V came to 5 bases and at J to 8 bases, leaving 11 bases not matched to a gene. The CDR3 spans 14 residues. Per the germline V gene, CDR1 is SGHTA and CDR2 is FQGNSA.

This sequence joins TRBV2 and TRBJ2-2; the match to TRBD1 covers 8 bases. V was pared by 6 bases and J by 7 bases, with 10 bases of the junction left unmatched. The CDR3 totals 15 residues. Germline-derived CDR1 and CDR2 are SNHLY and FYNNEI. The DNA for the CDR3 is TGTGCCAGCAGCGGCAGGGGGCTGAATATCGGGGAGCTGTTTTTT. Protein sequence: CASSGRGLNIGELFF.

The sample holds a few counts of this clone. The chain employs TRBV18 and TRBJ2-1; D might be TRBD1 (5 bases). V lost 3 bases to trimming and J lost 8 bases, with 11 bases between them. From germline, CDR1 is KGHSH and CDR2 LQKENI. This CDR3 spans 13 amino acids. CDR3 sequence (DNA): TGTGCCAGCTCACCGGCCAGGGAAGATGAGCAGTTCTTC. It specifies CASSPAREDEQFF.

The chain has TRBV14 and TRBJ2-7; maybe TRBD1 (5 bases). Looked up from germline, CDR1 is SGHDN and CDR2 is FVKESK. The CDR3 length is 15 residues. V lost 4 bases and J 4 bases, leaving 17 bases between the germline ends. In nucleotides, the CDR3 is TGTGCCAGCAGCCGCGTAGACAGAATTTCGTACGAGCAGTACTTC. It translates to CASSRVDRISYEQYF.

The V call is TRBV2, the J call TRBJ1-1, with D perhaps TRBD1 (6 bases). The V gene lost 1 base and the J gene lost 3 bases, with 12 bases spanning the gap. CDR3 length: 15 amino acids. In germline, CDR1 is SNHLY, CDR2 FYNNEI. CDR3: CASSEDRAGYTEAFF. CDR3 nucleotide sequence: TGTGCCAGCAGTGAAGACAGGGCTGGATACACTGAAGCTTTCTTT. The full variable domain, rest sourced from reference TRBV2 and TRBJ1-1, is EPEVTQTPSHQVTQMGQEVILRCVPISNHLYFYWYRQILGQKVEFLVSFYNNEISEKSEIFDDQFSVERPDGSNFTLKIRSTKLEDSAMYFCASSEDRAGYTEAFFGQGTRLTVV.

This clone was seen a handful of times. V and J are TRBV7-2 and TRBJ1-2; unclear D gene. The CDR3 runs to 14 residues. Germline V lookup: CDR1 SGHTA, CDR2 FQGNSA. V was trimmed by 1 base and J by 3 bases, leaving 9 bases between them. The CDR3 spells CASSLDRVYYGYTF. Here the CDR3 DNA reads TGTGCCAGCAGCTTAGACAGAGTTTACTATGGCTACACCTTC.

A few counts support this clone. The chain has TRBV12-5 and TRBJ1-3; 8 nucleotides line up with TRBD1. Germline V CDR1 and CDR2: LGHNT, FRNRAP. The CDR3 length is 13 residues. V gave up 1 base and J gave up 8 bases; unmatched junction bases: 1. This CDR3 is CASGLAGGDTIYF. Here the CDR3 DNA reads TGTGCTAGTGGTTTGGCAGGGGGCGACACCATATATTTT.

The chain links TRBV15 to TRBJ2-7; D ambiguous. V was shortened by 3 bases and J by 3 bases, with 18 bases between the two germline ends. CDR3 length: 16 amino acids. Germline CDR1 LNHNV, CDR2 YYDKDF (reference sequence). CDR3 protein: CATSSPGRGSSYEQYF. As DNA, the CDR3 is TGTGCCACCAGCAGTCCCGGTCGAGGTTCCAGCTACGAGCAGTACTTC.

The gene calls are TRBV27 and TRBJ1-1; D gene unclear. The CDR3 has 14 amino acids. The V end was cut by 0 bases, the J end by 6 bases, with 11 bases between. The V gene's germline CDR1 is MNHEY and CDR2 SMNVEV (reference sequence). This CDR3 reads CASSLSPGSPEAFF. The CDR3 DNA follows: TGTGCCAGCAGTTTATCCCCCGGGTCCCCTGAAGCTTTCTTT.

This clone was observed a few times. The chain combines TRBV2 with TRBJ1-1; D is unclear. V was cut by 3 bases and J by 5 bases, with 10 bases left in between. This CDR3 contains 13 residues. CDR1 SNHLY and CDR2 FYNNEI come from the germline V gene. The CDR3 coding sequence is TGTGCCAGCAGTGAGGGCCGGGGAACTGAAGCTTTCTTT. Translated: CASSEGRGTEAFF.

This rearrangement joins TRBV7-8 to TRBJ2-7; 8 bases align to TRBD2. The CDR3 is 13 amino acids. The germline V gene encodes CDR1 SGHVS and CDR2 FQNEAQ. V gave up 4 bases and J gave up 2 bases; unmatched junction bases: 1. The CDR3 nucleotides read TGTGCCAGCAGCTCCGGGGGGGCCTACGAGCAGTACTTC. It encodes CASSSGGAYEQYF.

The chain has TRBV7-2 and TRBJ1-5, with D perhaps matching TRBD1 (5 bases). Germline V gene data show CDR1 as SGHTA and CDR2 as FQGNSA. The CDR3 has 18 residues. Trimming stripped 3 bases from V and 0 bases from J, with 18 bases between. CDR3 in amino acids: CASSFGRAGRGSNQPQHF. The CDR3, as DNA: TGTGCCAGCAGCTTTGGTCGTGCAGGGAGGGGTAGCAATCAGCCCCAGCATTTT.

CDR3 bases: TGTGCCAGCAGTTACTCAGCGGGTGTTGACGAGCAGTACTTC. This gives the protein CASSYSAGVDEQYF. The J gene is TRBJ2-7, the V gene TRBV6-5, with a weak D call TRBD2 (6 bases). The CDR3 has 14 residues. The germline CDR1 and CDR2 sequences are MNHEY and SVGAGI. The ends were cut back, 0 bases at V and 5 bases at J, with 11 bases in the middle.